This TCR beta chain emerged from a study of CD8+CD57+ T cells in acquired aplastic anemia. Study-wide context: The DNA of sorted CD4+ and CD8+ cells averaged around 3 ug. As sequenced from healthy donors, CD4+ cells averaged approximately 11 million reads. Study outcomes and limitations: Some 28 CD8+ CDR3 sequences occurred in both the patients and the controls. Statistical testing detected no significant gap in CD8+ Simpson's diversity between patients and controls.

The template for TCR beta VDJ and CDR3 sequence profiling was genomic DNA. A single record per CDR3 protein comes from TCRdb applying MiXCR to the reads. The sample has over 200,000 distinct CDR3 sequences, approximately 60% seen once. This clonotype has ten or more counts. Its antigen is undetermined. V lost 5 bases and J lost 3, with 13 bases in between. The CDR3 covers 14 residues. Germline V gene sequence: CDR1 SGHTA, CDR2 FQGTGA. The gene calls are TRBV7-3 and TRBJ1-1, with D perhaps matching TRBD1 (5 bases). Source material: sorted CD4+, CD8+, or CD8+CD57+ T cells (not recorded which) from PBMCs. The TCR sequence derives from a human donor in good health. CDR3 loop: CASSPQLGDTEAFF. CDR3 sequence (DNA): TGTGCCAGCAGCCCCCAGTTGGGGGACACTGAAGCTTTCTTT. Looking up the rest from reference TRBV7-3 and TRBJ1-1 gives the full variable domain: GAGVSQTPSNKVTEKGKYVELRCDPISGHTALYWYRQSLGQGPEFLIYFQGTGAADDSGLPNDRFFAVRPEGSVSTLKIQRTERGDSAVYLCASSPQLGDTEAFFGQGTRLTVV.